The 15 T cell receptor beta chains presented below share a single source sample, sequenced in a study of blood T cell repertoires in COVID-19. Method: immunoSEQ multiplex PCR; TCRdb's copy keeps in-frame clones and lacks some. The data show approximately 160,000 clones, around 84% seen once. The sequenced sample was PBMCs or T cells enriched from blood (not recorded which). These receptor sequences come from a woman aged 45-65 years who had recovered from COVID-19.

V and J are TRBV7-3 and TRBJ2-1, with 14 bases lining up with TRBD2. The V and J ends lost 0 bases and 4 bases, in that order; junction bases with no gene match: 5. This CDR3 spans 18 amino acids. The germline gives CDR1 SGHTA, CDR2 FQGTGA. The CDR3 DNA reads as TGTGCCAGCAGCTTAACAGGACTAGCGGGAGGACGTTACAATGAGCAGTTCTTC. This gives the protein CASSLTGLAGGRYNEQFF.

The CDR3 sequence: CASRVSRLEAFF. The DNA for the CDR3 is TGTGCCAGCAGGGTATCAAGACTTGAAGCTTTCTTT. The chain uses TRBV6-5 and TRBJ1-1; D remains unclear. The length of the CDR3 is 12 residues. V lost 6 bases and J 7 bases, leaving 12 bases between the germline ends. From germline, CDR1 is MNHEY and CDR2 SVGAGI.

The chain has TRBV11-2 and TRBJ1-2; D is perhaps TRBD1 (5 bases). Germline V gene sequence: CDR1 SGHAT, CDR2 FQNNGV. The CDR3 covers 13 residues. Trimming stripped 0 bases from V and 8 bases from J, with 10 bases between. CDR3 nucleotide sequence: TGTGCCAGCAGCTTAGATCAGGGTCGCGGCTACACCTTC. This gives the protein CASSLDQGRGYTF.

The chain combines TRBV21-1 with TRBJ2-1; TRBD2, the D gene given by the table, was not confirmed from the DNA. TRBV21-1 is reported as a pseudogene. The CDR3 length is 16 residues. CDR3 in DNA: TGTGCCAGCAGCAAAACTCCGAGCGGCTCCTACAATGAGCAGTTCTTC. Translated, it gives CASSKTPSGSYNEQFF.

The V gene is TRBV5-5, the J gene TRBJ1-4; unclear D gene. Germline V gene data show CDR1 as SGHKS and CDR2 as YYEKEE (reference sequence). V dropped 1 base and J dropped 2 bases, with 12 bases sitting between them. The CDR3 has 16 amino acids. The CDR3, as DNA: TGTGCCAGCAGCTTGACCCAGACTACCACTAATGAAAAACTGTTTTTT. Its translation: CASSLTQTTTNEKLFF.

The V and J genes are TRBV3-1 (or the pseudogene TRBV3-2) and TRBJ1-2; 7 bases line up with TRBD1. With V trimmed by 4 bases and J by 6 bases, 11 bases remained unmatched. The CDR3 is 15 residues long. CDR1 and CDR2 (germline): LGHDT, YNNKEL (reference sequence). CDR3 nucleotide sequence: TGTGCCAGCAGCCCTGGGACAGAGTTCTCTCATGGCTACACCTTC. Translation: CASSPGTEFSHGYTF.

The chain has TRBV2 and TRBJ2-1, with 7 bases lining up with TRBD2. After removal of 6 bases from V and 7 bases from J, the junction contained 6 bases not matched to a gene. Germline V CDR1 and CDR2: SNHLY, FYNNEI. This CDR3 has 13 residues. The chain's CDR3 is CASRLGLVNEQFF. The CDR3, as DNA: TGTGCCAGCAGACTCGGACTAGTTAATGAGCAGTTCTTC.

This sequence joins TRBV6-2 or TRBV6-3 and TRBJ2-5; maybe TRBD2 (7 bases). The V gene's germline CDR1 is MNHEY and CDR2 SVGEGT. V was shortened by 1 base and J by 5 bases, with 17 bases between the two germline ends. The CDR3 is 16 residues long. CDR3 loop: CASSYFPGRGHETQYF. CDR3 DNA: TGTGCCAGCAGTTACTTCCCTGGGAGGGGACACGAGACCCAGTACTTC.

This clone was counted once. The chain employs TRBV6-5 and TRBJ1-5; possibly TRBD1 for D (5 bases). The V gene's germline CDR1 is MNHEY and CDR2 SVGAGI. Trimming removed 0 bases from V and 4 bases from J, with 10 bases in between. The CDR3 covers 15 residues. CDR3 coding DNA: TGTGCCAGCAGTTACTCGAGACAGATAAATCAGCCCCAGCATTTT. Translation: CASSYSRQINQPQHF.

The V gene is TRBV3-1 (or the pseudogene TRBV3-2), the J gene TRBJ2-3; D is unresolved. The germline V and J ends were trimmed by 0 bases and 5 bases, with 9 bases remaining between them. Per the germline V gene, CDR1 is LGHDT and CDR2 is YNNKEL (reference sequence). This CDR3 has 14 residues. The CDR3 sequence is CASSQDSVIDTQYF. In DNA form, the CDR3 reads TGTGCCAGCAGCCAAGATTCGGTTATAGATACGCAGTATTTT.

This chain uses TRBV29-1 with TRBJ1-2; TRBD1 matches at 7 bases. Germline values: CDR1 SQVTM, CDR2 ANQGSEA. The CDR3 loop spans 14 amino acids. Trimming took 4 bases from V and 1 from J; bases not matched to a gene: 6. Here the CDR3 DNA reads TGCAGCGTTGTGGGGACAGTACATAACTATGGCTACACCTTC. This codes for CSVVGTVHNYGYTF.

The chain carries TRBV11-2 and TRBJ2-3; no clear D gene. The germline V gene encodes CDR1 SGHAT and CDR2 FQNNGV. This CDR3 comprises 18 residues. V gave up 1 base and J gave up 2 bases, with 19 bases separating them. The CDR3 sequence is CASSLVFTAEEDTDTQYF. The CDR3 DNA is TGTGCCAGCAGCTTAGTCTTCACTGCGGAAGAAGACACAGATACGCAGTATTTT.

This chain joins TRBV9 and TRBJ2-1; 10 bases match TRBD2. CDR3 length equals 15 residues. Unmatched junction bases numbered 4, after V lost 6 bases and J lost 1 base. CDR1 and CDR2 from the germline V gene are SGDLS and YYNGEE. CDR3 residues: CASTKREGSYNEQFF. The CDR3 nucleotides are TGTGCCAGCACGAAGCGGGAGGGGTCCTACAATGAGCAGTTCTTC.

The J gene is TRBJ1-5, the V gene TRBV7-2; D perhaps matches TRBD1 (6 bases). This CDR3 is 14 amino acids long. The V end lost 4 bases, the J end lost 0 bases, and 7 bases lay between the germline ends. Germline loops: CDR1 SGHTA, CDR2 FQGNSA. CDR3 region: CASSSGASNQPQHF. The CDR3, as DNA: TGTGCCAGCAGCTCAGGGGCTAGCAATCAGCCCCAGCATTTT.

The chain uses TRBV12-3 or TRBV12-4 and TRBJ1-1; D is unresolved. V dropped 6 bases and J dropped 7 bases, with 6 bases sitting between them. CDR3 length equals 10 residues. CDR3 residues: CASSRVEAFF. The CDR3, as DNA: TGTGCCAGCAGCCGCGTTGAAGCTTTCTTT.